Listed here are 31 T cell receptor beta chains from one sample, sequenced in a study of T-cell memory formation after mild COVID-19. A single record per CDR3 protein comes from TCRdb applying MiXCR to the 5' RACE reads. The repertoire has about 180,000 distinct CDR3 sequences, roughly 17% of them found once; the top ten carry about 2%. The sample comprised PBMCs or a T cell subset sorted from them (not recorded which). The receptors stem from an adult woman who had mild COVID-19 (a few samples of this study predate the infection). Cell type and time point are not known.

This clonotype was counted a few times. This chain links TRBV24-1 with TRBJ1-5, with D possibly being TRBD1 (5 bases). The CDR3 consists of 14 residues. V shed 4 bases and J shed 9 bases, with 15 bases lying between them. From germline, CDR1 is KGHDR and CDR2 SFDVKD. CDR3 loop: CATSDPRAMGPQHF. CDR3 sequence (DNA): TGTGCCACCAGTGACCCCAGGGCTATGGGGCCCCAGCATTTT.

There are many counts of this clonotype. The CDR3 is CASSLDHRYEQYF. In DNA, the CDR3 is TGCGCCAGCAGCTTGGACCATCGCTACGAGCAGTACTTC. The V call is TRBV5-1, the J call TRBJ2-7; no clear D gene. The germline V gene has CDR1 SGHRS and CDR2 YFSETQ. CDR3 length: 13 residues. The V end was cut by 0 bases, the J end by 3 bases, with 7 bases between.

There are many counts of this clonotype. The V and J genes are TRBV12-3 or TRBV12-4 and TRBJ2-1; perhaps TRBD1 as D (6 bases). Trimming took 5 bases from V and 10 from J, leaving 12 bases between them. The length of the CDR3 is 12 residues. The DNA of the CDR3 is TGTGCCAGCAGTCGACAGGTCGGGGAGCAGTTCTTC. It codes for CASSRQVGEQFF.

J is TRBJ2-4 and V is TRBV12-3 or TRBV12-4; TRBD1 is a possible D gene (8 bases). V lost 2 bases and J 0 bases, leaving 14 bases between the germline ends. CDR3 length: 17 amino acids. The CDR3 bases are TGTGCCAGCAGTTTAACAGGGGGGGTTCTAGCCAAAAACATTCAGTACTTC. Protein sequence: CASSLTGGVLAKNIQYF.

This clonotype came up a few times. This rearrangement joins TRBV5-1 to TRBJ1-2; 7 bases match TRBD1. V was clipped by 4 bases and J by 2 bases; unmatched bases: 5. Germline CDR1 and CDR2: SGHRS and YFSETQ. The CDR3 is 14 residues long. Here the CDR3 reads CASSPGQQNYGYTF. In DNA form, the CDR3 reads TGCGCCAGCAGCCCGGGACAGCAAAACTATGGCTACACCTTC. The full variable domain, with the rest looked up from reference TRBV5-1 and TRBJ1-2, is KAGVTQTPRYLIKTRGQQVTLSCSPISGHRSVSWYQQTPGQGLQFLFEYFSETQRNKGNFPGRFSGRQFSNSRSEMNVSTLELGDSALYLCASSPGQQNYGYTFGSGTRLTVV.

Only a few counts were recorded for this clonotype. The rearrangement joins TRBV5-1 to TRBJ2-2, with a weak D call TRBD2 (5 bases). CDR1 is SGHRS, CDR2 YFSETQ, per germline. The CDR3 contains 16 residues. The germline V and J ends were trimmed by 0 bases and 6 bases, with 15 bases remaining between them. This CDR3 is CASSLAPGEGAGELFF. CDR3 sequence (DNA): TGCGCCAGCAGCTTGGCCCCTGGTGAGGGTGCCGGGGAGCTGTTTTTT.

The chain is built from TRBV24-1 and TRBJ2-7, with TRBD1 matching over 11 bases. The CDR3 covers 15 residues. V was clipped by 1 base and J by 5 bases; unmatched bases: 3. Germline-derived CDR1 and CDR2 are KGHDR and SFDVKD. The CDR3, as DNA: TGTGCCACCAGTGATTTAGGGACAGGGGGAAACGAGCAGTACTTC. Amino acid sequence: CATSDLGTGGNEQYF.

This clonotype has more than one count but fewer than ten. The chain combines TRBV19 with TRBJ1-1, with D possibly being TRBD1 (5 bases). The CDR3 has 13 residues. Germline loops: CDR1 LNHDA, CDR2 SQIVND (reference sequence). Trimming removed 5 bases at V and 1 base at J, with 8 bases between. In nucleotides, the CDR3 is TGTGCCAGTAGTCAGACAGCGAACACTGAAGCTTTCTTT. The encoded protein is CASSQTANTEAFF.

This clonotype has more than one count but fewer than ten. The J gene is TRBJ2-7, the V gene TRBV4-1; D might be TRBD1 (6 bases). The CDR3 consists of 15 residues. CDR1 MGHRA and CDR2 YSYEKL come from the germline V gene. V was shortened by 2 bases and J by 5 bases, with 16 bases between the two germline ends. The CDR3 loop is CASSQPGRGEHEQYF. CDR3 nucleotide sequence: TGCGCCAGCAGCCAACCAGGCAGGGGCGAGCACGAGCAGTACTTC.

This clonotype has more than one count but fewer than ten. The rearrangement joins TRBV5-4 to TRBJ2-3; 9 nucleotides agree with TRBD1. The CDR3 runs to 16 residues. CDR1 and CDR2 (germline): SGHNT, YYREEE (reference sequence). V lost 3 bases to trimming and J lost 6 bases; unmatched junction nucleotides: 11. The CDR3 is CASSSTGTGFSDTQYF. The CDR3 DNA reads TGTGCCAGCAGCTCTACCGGGACAGGGTTCTCGGATACGCAGTATTTT.

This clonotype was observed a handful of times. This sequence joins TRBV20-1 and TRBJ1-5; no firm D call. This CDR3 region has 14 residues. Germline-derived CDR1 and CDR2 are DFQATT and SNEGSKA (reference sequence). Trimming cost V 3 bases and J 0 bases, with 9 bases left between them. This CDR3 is CSASGGNSNQPQHF. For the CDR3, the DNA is TGCAGTGCTAGTGGCGGGAATAGCAATCAGCCCCAGCATTTT.

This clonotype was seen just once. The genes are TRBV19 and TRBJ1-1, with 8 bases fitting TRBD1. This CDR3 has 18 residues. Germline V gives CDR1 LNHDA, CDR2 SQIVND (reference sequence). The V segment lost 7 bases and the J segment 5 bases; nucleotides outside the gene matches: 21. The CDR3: CASTHIDFQGAGRTEAFF. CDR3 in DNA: TGTGCCAGTACTCATATAGATTTCCAGGGGGCTGGTAGGACTGAAGCTTTCTTT.

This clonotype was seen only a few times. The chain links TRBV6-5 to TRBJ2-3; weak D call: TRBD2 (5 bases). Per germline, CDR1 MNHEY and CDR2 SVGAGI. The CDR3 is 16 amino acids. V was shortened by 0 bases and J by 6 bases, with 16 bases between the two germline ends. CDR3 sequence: CASSYSGGPQGDTQYF. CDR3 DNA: TGTGCCAGCAGTTACTCCGGCGGGCCCCAAGGGGATACGCAGTATTTT.

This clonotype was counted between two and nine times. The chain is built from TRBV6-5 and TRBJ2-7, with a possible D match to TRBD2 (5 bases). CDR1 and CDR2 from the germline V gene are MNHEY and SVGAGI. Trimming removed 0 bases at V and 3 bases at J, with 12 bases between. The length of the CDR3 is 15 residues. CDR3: CASSYSPGKNYEQYF. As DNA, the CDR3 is TGTGCCAGCAGTTACTCGCCGGGAAAAAACTACGAGCAGTACTTC.

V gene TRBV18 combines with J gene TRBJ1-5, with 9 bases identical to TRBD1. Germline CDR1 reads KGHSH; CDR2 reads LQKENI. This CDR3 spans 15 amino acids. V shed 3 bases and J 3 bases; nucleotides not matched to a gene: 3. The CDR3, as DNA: TGTGCCAGCTCACCGGGGACAGGGTTCAATCAGCCCCAGCATTTT. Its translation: CASSPGTGFNQPQHF.

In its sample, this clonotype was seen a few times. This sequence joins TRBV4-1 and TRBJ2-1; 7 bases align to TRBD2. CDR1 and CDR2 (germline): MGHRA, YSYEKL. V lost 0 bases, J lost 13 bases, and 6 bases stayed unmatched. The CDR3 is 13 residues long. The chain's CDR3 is CASSQEGGGVQFF. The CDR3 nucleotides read TGCGCCAGCAGCCAAGAGGGGGGAGGGGTACAGTTCTTC.

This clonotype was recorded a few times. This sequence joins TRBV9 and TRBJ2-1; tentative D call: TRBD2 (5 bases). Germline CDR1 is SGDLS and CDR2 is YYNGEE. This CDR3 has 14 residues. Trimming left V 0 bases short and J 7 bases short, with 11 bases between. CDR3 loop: CASSVEVSGNEQFF. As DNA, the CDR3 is TGTGCCAGCAGCGTAGAGGTGTCGGGGAATGAGCAGTTCTTC.

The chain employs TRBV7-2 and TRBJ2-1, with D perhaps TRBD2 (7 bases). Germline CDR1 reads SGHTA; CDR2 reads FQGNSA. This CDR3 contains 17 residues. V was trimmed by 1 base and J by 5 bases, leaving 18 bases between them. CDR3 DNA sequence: TGTGCCAGCAGCTTAGTATCAGGGGCTAGCGGAGACAATGAGCAGTTCTTC. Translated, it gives CASSLVSGASGDNEQFF.

CDR3 sequence reads: CASSPRINYGYTF. CDR3 DNA sequence: TGTGCCAGCAGCCCCAGGATCAACTATGGCTACACCTTC. The chain has TRBV14 and TRBJ1-2; D is uncertain. CDR1 is SGHDN, CDR2 FVKESK, per germline. Trimming shortened V by 4 bases and J by 2 bases, and 8 bases separated the two germline ends. The CDR3 consists of 13 residues.

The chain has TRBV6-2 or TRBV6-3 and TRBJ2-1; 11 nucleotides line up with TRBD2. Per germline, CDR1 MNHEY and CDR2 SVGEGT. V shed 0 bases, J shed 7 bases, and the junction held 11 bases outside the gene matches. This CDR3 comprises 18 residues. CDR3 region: CASSYSPGRASGRNEQFF. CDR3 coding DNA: TGTGCCAGCAGTTACTCGCCGGGCCGGGCTAGCGGGAGGAATGAGCAGTTCTTC.

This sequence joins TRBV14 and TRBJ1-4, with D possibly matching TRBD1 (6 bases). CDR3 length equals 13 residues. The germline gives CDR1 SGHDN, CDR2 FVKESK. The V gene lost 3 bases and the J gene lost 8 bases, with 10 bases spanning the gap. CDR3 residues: CASSQNRVEKLFF. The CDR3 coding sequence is TGTGCCAGCAGCCAGAACAGGGTGGAAAAACTGTTTTTT.

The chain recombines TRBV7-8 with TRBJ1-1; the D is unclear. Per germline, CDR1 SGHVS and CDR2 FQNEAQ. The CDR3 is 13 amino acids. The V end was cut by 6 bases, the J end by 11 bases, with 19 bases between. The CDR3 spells CASSRVGRLGAFF. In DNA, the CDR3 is TGTGCCAGCAGTCGAGTCGGCCGGTTGGGGGCTTTCTTT.

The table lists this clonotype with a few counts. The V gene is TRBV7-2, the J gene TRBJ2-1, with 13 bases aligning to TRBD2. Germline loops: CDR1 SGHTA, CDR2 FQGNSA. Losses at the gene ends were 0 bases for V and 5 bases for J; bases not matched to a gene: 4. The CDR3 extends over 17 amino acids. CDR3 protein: CASSLAPGLAGNNEQFF. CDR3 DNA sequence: TGTGCCAGCAGCTTAGCGCCGGGACTAGCGGGAAACAATGAGCAGTTCTTC.

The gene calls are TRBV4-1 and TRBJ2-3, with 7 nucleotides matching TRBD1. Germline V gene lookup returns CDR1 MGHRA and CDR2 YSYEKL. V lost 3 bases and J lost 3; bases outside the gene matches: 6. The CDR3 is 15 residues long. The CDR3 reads CASSQTGLGTDTQYF. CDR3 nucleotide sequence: TGCGCCAGCAGCCAGACAGGGTTAGGTACAGATACGCAGTATTTT.

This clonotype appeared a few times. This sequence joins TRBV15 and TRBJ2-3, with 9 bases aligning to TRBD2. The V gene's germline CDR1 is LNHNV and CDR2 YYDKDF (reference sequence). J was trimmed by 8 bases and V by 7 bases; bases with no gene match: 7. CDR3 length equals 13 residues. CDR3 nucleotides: TGTGCCACCACGGCGGGGGGGCTGGGTACGCAGTATTTT. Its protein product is CATTAGGLGTQYF. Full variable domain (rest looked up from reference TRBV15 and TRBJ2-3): DAMVIQNPRYQVTQFGKPVTLSCSQTLNHNVMYWYQQKSSQAPKLLFHYYDKDFNNEADTPDNFQSRRPNTSFCFLDIRSPGLGDTAMYLCATTAGGLGTQYFGPGTRLTVL.

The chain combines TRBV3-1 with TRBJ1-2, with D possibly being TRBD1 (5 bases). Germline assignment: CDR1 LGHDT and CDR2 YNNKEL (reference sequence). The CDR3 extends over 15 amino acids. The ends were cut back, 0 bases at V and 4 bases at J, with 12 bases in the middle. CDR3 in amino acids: CASSQEVGQGYGYTF. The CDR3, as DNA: TGTGCCAGCAGCCAAGAGGTTGGGCAGGGCTATGGCTACACCTTC. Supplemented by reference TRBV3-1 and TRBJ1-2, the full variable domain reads DTAVSQTPKYLVTQMGNDKSIKCEQNLGHDTMYWYKQDSKKFLKIMFSYNNKELIINETVPNRFSPKSPDKAHLNLHINSLELGDSAVYFCASSQEVGQGYGYTFGSGTRLTVV.

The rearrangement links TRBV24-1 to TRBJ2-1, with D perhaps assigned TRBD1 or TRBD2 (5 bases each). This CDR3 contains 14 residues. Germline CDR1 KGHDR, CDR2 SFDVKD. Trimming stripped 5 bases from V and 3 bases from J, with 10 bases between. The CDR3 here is CATSGEGSYNEQFF. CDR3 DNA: TGTGCCACCAGTGGAGAGGGGAGCTACAATGAGCAGTTCTTC.

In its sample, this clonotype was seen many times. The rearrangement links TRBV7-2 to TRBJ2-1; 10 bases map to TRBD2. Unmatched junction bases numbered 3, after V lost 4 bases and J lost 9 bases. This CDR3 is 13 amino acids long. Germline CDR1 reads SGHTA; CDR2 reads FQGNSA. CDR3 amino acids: CASSSRLAGEQFF. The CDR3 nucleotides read TGTGCCAGCAGCTCCCGACTAGCGGGTGAGCAGTTCTTC. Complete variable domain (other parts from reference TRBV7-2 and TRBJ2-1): GAGVSQSPSNKVTEKGKDVELRCDPISGHTALYWYRQSLGQGLEFLIYFQGNSAPDKSGLPSDRFSAERTGGSVSTLTIQRTQQEDSAVYLCASSSRLAGEQFFGPGTRLTVL.

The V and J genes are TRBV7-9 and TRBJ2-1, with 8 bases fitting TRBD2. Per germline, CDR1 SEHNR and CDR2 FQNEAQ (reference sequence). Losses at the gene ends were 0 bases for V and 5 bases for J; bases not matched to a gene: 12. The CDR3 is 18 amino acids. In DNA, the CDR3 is TGTGCCAGCAGCTTAGCAAGCCTAGCGGGCTGGTTCGACAATGAGCAGTTCTTC. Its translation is CASSLASLAGWFDNEQFF. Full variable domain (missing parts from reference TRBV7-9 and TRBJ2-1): DTGVSQNPRHKITKRGQNVTFRCDPISEHNRLYWYRQTLGQGPEFLTYFQNEAQLEKSRLLSDRFSAERPKGSFSTLEIQRTEQGDSAMYLCASSLASLAGWFDNEQFFGPGTRLTVL.

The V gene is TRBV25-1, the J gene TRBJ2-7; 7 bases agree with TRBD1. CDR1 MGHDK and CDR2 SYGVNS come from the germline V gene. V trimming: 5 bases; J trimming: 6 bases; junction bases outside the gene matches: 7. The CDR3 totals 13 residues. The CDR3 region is CASSYRGTGEQYF. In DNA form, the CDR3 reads TGTGCCAGCAGTTACAGGGGAACGGGCGAGCAGTACTTC.

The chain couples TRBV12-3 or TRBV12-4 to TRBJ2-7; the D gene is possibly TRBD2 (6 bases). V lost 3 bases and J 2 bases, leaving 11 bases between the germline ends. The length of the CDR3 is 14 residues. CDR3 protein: CASSLLASTYEQYF. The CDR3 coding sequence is TGTGCCAGCAGTTTGCTAGCGTCCACCTACGAGCAGTACTTC.